This is a list of T cell receptor beta chains from one sample in a study of blood T cell repertoires in COVID-19. The data were produced by immunoSEQ multiplex PCR, yet TCRdb's version contains in-frame clones alone and is incomplete. Among over 200,000 clones listed, 70% to 90% were seen once. Sequenced input: PBMCs or T cells enriched from blood (not recorded which). These receptors were taken from a man between 18 and 29 years old who had recovered from COVID-19. Both conserved end residues are part of each CDR3.

v_call,cdr3_aa
TRBV6-1,CASSEVRGGQETQYF
TRBV6-5,CASTERGNSYEQYF
TRBV3-1/TRBV3-2,CASSPIQGAAIYTF
TRBV11-1,CATTLGLAPSETQYF
TRBV15,CATGDGLNTGELFF
TRBV9,CASSSGLADEQFF
TRBV19,CASQGPLSGANVLTF
TRBV9,CASSVVALAGVHEQYF
TRBV6-5,CASVRDSRDEQFF
TRBV27,CASSSLSGTTYYEQYF
TRBV24-1,CATSDLDSNYGYTF
TRBV3-1/TRBV3-2,CASSQVRGTAYGYTF
TRBV6-5,CASSLGLAWVQEQFF
TRBV7-9,CASSLEAGVSSYNEQFF
TRBV6-5,CASSYQQAKGLEKLFF
TRBV5-1,CASSVQGTGYTF
TRBV2,CASRYDRGTSYEQYF
TRBV5-1,CASSLDGTGSGNTIYF
TRBV5-1,CASSSSAGTTGELFF
TRBV20-1,CSASRSPNEKLFF
TRBV30,CAWSVQGVGTQYF
TRBV7-9,CASMDRRQGAETQYF
TRBV18,CASSRQGSNQPQHF
TRBV6-6,CASSYSPGQTYEQYF